This T cell receptor (beta chain) comes out of a study of T cells after yellow fever vaccination. The germline V gene encodes CDR1 SGHTA and CDR2 FQGTGA. Trimming shortened V by 6 bases and J by 4 bases, and 11 bases separated the two germline ends. This CDR3 spans 13 amino acids. TCRdb redid the calling of the 5' RACE reads with MiXCR, one entry per CDR3 protein. Here the sample spans 250,000 to 300,000 distinct CDR3 sequences, 5.2% being singletons. This clonotype was seen at least ten times. The sequencing here drew on CD4+ T cells sorted from PBMCs, taken on the day of the yellow fever booster vaccination. The chain is built from TRBV7-3 and TRBJ2-3; TRBD2 might be the D (6 bases). This TCR came from a young man who received the YFV17D yellow fever vaccine. CDR3 amino acids: CASRSTRSDTQYF. The CDR3 DNA reads as TGTGCCAGCAGGTCGACTAGATCAGATACGCAGTATTTT.